Following are 26 T cell receptor beta chains from one sample sequenced in a study of early T cells in non-severe SARS-CoV-2 infection. TCRdb re-analysed the 5' RACE reads in MiXCR, keeping a single row per CDR3 protein. This sample has about 34,000 distinct CDR3 sequences, with about 6.5% found just once. Sequencing used whole blood. The source is an adult who was a healthcare worker with PCR-confirmed SARS-CoV-2 infection or an uninfected control (not recorded which).

This clonotype was counted many times. This chain connects TRBV19 to TRBJ2-3; D may be TRBD1 or TRBD2 (5 bases each). This CDR3 has 14 amino acids. Trimming removed 5 bases from V and 4 bases from J, with 13 bases in between. Germline CDR1 and CDR2: LNHDA and SQIVND (reference sequence). This CDR3 reads CASSVTRGPDTQYF. DNA for the CDR3: TGTGCCAGTAGTGTCACCCGGGGACCAGATACGCAGTATTTT. Looking up the rest from reference TRBV19 and TRBJ2-3 gives the full variable domain: DGGITQSPKYLFRKEGQNVTLSCEQNLNHDAMYWYRQDPGQGLRLIYYSQIVNDFQKGDIAEGYSVSREKKESFPLTVTSAQKNPTAFYLCASSVTRGPDTQYFGPGTRLTVL.

This clonotype was found many times. The V gene is TRBV4-3, the J gene TRBJ1-5, with 8 positions matching TRBD1. With V trimmed by 0 bases and J by 6 bases, 4 bases remained unmatched. This CDR3 comprises 15 residues. CDR1 and CDR2 from the germline V gene are LGHNA and YSLEER. In DNA form, the CDR3 reads TGCGCCAGCAGCCAAGACCGGGACAGGTTTCAGCCCCAGCATTTT. Protein sequence: CASSQDRDRFQPQHF.

This clonotype was observed many times. The rearrangement uses TRBV7-6 and TRBJ2-6; D possibly corresponds to TRBD1 (6 bases). This CDR3 is built from 17 residues. V lost 4 bases, J lost 1 base, and 14 bases lay in between. The germline V gene has CDR1 SGHVS and CDR2 FNYEAQ. The CDR3 DNA reads as TGTGCCAGCAGCTCCCCGTGGGGGCCTTCTGGGGCCAACGTCCTGACTTTC. Protein product: CASSSPWGPSGANVLTF.

This clonotype showed up many times. The chain recombines TRBV28 with TRBJ2-7, with D possibly matching TRBD2 (6 bases). Germline CDR1 is MDHEN and CDR2 is SYDVKM. There are 16 residues in the CDR3. The V and J ends lost 4 bases and 3 bases respectively, with 19 bases between them. The CDR3 loop reads CASSSLGWGEVYEQYF. The CDR3 coding sequence is TGTGCCAGCAGTTCCCTCGGTTGGGGGGAAGTCTACGAGCAGTACTTC.

This clonotype was observed many times. The chain has TRBV20-1 and TRBJ2-7; no clear D gene. Germline V gene sequence: CDR1 DFQATT, CDR2 SNEGSKA (reference sequence). V was cut by 1 base and J by 0 bases, with 13 bases left in between. CDR3 length equals 15 residues. CDR3 protein: CSARALGKSSYEQYF. DNA of the CDR3: TGCAGTGCTAGAGCCTTAGGCAAAAGCTCCTACGAGCAGTACTTC.

V and J are TRBV2 and TRBJ1-1; no clear D gene. The CDR3 is 12 amino acids. Germline CDR1 reads SNHLY; CDR2 reads FYNNEI. Trimming removed 6 bases from V and 7 bases from J, with 12 bases in between. This CDR3 reads CASRYGRNEAFF. The CDR3 nucleotides read TGTGCCAGCAGGTACGGCAGAAATGAAGCTTTCTTT.

There are many counts of this clonotype. This chain links TRBV28 with TRBJ1-2; TRBD1 aligns across 7 bases. Losses at the gene ends were 6 bases for V and 2 bases for J; bases not matched to a gene: 3. There are 13 residues in the CDR3. CDR1 is MDHEN, CDR2 SYDVKM, per germline. The CDR3 protein is CASSKDRNYGYTF. CDR3 coding DNA: TGTGCCAGCAGCAAGGACAGGAACTATGGCTACACCTTC.

The sample holds many counts of this clonotype. The chain recombines TRBV5-1 with TRBJ2-5; no definite D call. The V gene's germline CDR1 is SGHRS and CDR2 YFSETQ. The germline V and J ends were trimmed by 5 bases and 2 bases, with 13 bases remaining between them. This CDR3 contains 14 residues. The DNA for the CDR3 is TGCGCCAGCAGGGACGGCTGGGGACAAGAGACCCAGTACTTC. Amino acids: CASRDGWGQETQYF. The full variable domain, with the rest looked up from reference TRBV5-1 and TRBJ2-5, is KAGVTQTPRYLIKTRGQQVTLSCSPISGHRSVSWYQQTPGQGLQFLFEYFSETQRNKGNFPGRFSGRQFSNSRSEMNVSTLELGDSALYLCASRDGWGQETQYFGPGTRLLVL.

This clonotype showed up many times. The V gene is TRBV9, the J gene TRBJ1-2, with D hard to call. The CDR3 covers 14 residues. Trimming left V 2 bases short and J 3 bases short, with 11 bases between. Per the germline V gene, CDR1 is SGDLS and CDR2 is YYNGEE. The CDR3: CASSVGLRDYGYTF. CDR3 bases: TGTGCCAGCAGCGTTGGGTTAAGAGACTATGGCTACACCTTC.

Many counts were recorded for this clonotype. The rearrangement joins TRBV7-2 to TRBJ2-3, with 7 bases matching TRBD1. This CDR3 is built from 17 residues. CDR1 and CDR2 (germline): SGHTA, FQGNSA. Trimming removed 0 bases from V and 1 base from J; junction bases left unmatched: 7. As DNA, the CDR3 is TGTGCCAGCAGCTTAGCGAGGGGGCGAGAGGGCACAGATACGCAGTATTTT. This gives the protein CASSLARGREGTDTQYF.

A few counts support this clonotype. The V and J genes are TRBV11-2 and TRBJ2-2, with unresolved D. The CDR3 has 14 amino acids. The germline V and J ends were trimmed by 5 bases and 7 bases, with 14 bases remaining between them. Per germline, CDR1 SGHAT and CDR2 FQNNGV. CDR3 coding DNA: TGTGCCAGCAGCGCCAGTAGCAATTACGGGGAGCTGTTTTTT. This codes for CASSASSNYGELFF.

The chain is built from TRBV30 and TRBJ2-5, with D perhaps matching TRBD1 (6 bases). This CDR3 is 14 amino acids long. V was clipped by 0 bases and J by 2 bases, with 10 bases between them. Germline values: CDR1 GTSNPN, CDR2 SVGIG (reference sequence). CDR3 residues: CAWSVGDTQETQYF. CDR3 DNA: TGTGCCTGGAGTGTAGGGGACACTCAAGAGACCCAGTACTTC.

This clonotype has ten or more counts. This chain joins TRBV27 and TRBJ1-6; TRBD1 matches 9 bases. The CDR3 covers 15 residues. Losses at the gene ends were 3 bases for V and 8 bases for J; bases not matched to a gene: 5. Per the germline V gene, CDR1 is MNHEY and CDR2 is SMNVEV (reference sequence). CDR3 in DNA: TGTGCCAGCAGTTTGTACAGGGGGCGCGATTCACCCCTCCACTTT. Protein sequence: CASSLYRGRDSPLHF.

This clonotype was observed at least ten times. The V and J genes are TRBV11-2 and TRBJ2-6, with D perhaps given as TRBD1 or TRBD2 (7 bases each). Deletions cut 5 bases from V and 0 bases from J, with 20 bases between. This CDR3 has 19 residues. Germline V CDR1 and CDR2: SGHAT, FQNNGV. CDR3 region: CASSERDRRTVSGANVLTF. Here the CDR3 DNA reads TGTGCCAGCAGCGAGCGGGACAGAAGAACCGTCTCTGGGGCCAACGTCCTGACTTTC.

This clonotype came up a few times. The chain uses TRBV18 and TRBJ2-1, with a tentative D call TRBD1 (5 bases). Trimming took off 6 bases at V and 4 bases at J, with 13 bases between the two ends. Germline-derived CDR1 and CDR2 are KGHSH and LQKENI. This CDR3 is built from 14 residues. CDR3: CASSSLGAYNEQFF. CDR3 sequence (DNA): TGTGCCAGCTCGAGCCTAGGGGCTTACAATGAGCAGTTCTTC.

There are many counts of this clonotype. This rearrangement joins TRBV20-1 to TRBJ2-3, with D possibly being TRBD2 (6 bases). The CDR3 consists of 12 residues. V lost 8 bases and J lost 3, with 12 bases in between. CDR1 is DFQATT and CDR2 is SNEGSKA in the germline V gene (reference sequence). This CDR3 is CSYVGGTDTQYF. The CDR3 bases are TGCAGTTACGTCGGGGGAACAGATACGCAGTATTTT.

This clonotype was observed a few times. V and J are TRBV10-3 and TRBJ2-1, with 9 nucleotides matching TRBD1. Germline loops: CDR1 ENHRY, CDR2 SYGVKD. The length of the CDR3 is 15 residues. J gave up 5 bases and V 4 bases, and 6 bases lay outside the gene matches. The CDR3 nucleotides are TGTGCCATCAGTGCCGGGACAGGGAATCACAATGAGCAGTTCTTC. The encoded protein is CAISAGTGNHNEQFF.

This chain uses TRBV6-1 with TRBJ2-3; D is unclear. Germline assignment: CDR1 MNHNS and CDR2 SASEGT. The CDR3 has 14 amino acids. Deletions cut 2 bases from V and 3 bases from J, with 9 bases between. CDR3 nucleotides: TGTGCCAGCAGTGAATATGTCGGTACAGATACGCAGTATTTT. Translating it yields CASSEYVGTDTQYF.

This clonotype was counted at least ten times. The genes are TRBV28 and TRBJ1-4; D ambiguous. CDR1 is MDHEN and CDR2 is SYDVKM in the germline V gene. The V and J ends lost 6 bases and 3 bases respectively, with 11 bases between them. CDR3 length equals 14 residues. The CDR3 protein is CASRTPAANEKLFF. Here the CDR3 DNA reads TGTGCCAGCAGGACCCCAGCGGCTAATGAAAAACTGTTTTTT.

At least ten counts were recorded for this clonotype. The DNA for the CDR3 is TGTGCCAGCAGTCCCGGGAACAATGAGCAGTTCTTC. This gives the protein CASSPGNNEQFF. The V and J genes are TRBV27 and TRBJ2-1; a possible D gene is TRBD2 (5 bases). This CDR3 has 12 amino acids. Trimming stripped 5 bases from V and 5 bases from J, with 7 bases between. Germline lookup yields CDR1 MNHEY and CDR2 SMNVEV (reference sequence).

In this sample, this clonotype turned up many times. The V call is TRBV5-5, the J call TRBJ2-1; D call uncertain. CDR1 and CDR2 from the germline V gene are SGHKS and YYEKEE (reference sequence). The length of the CDR3 is 14 residues. Trimming pared 4 bases from V and 7 bases from J, leaving 15 bases between. CDR3 coding DNA: TGTGCCAGCAGCCGAAAGCTGGACGGGAATGAGCAGTTCTTC. Translation gives CASSRKLDGNEQFF.

This clonotype has at least ten counts. The CDR3 DNA is TGTGCCAGCAGTTTACTGACAGGGGTTGTCGAGCAGTACTTC. It yields the protein CASSLLTGVVEQYF. This chain joins TRBV12-3 or TRBV12-4 and TRBJ2-7; 8 positions agree with TRBD1. The V and J ends lost 2 bases and 6 bases, in that order; junction bases with no gene match: 6. The CDR3 is made up of 14 amino acids.

This clonotype was seen repeatedly, ten times or more. The chain couples TRBV11-2 to TRBJ1-6; D not resolved. CDR1 is SGHAT and CDR2 is FQNNGV in the germline V gene. The CDR3 is 14 amino acids. Trimming removed 3 bases from V and 6 bases from J, with 9 bases in between. The DNA for the CDR3 is TGTGCCAGCAGCTTCGGTGGCCTTAATTCACCCCTCCACTTT. Protein product: CASSFGGLNSPLHF.

This clonotype occurred many times. The V and J genes are TRBV20-1 and TRBJ2-7; 9 bases fit TRBD1. Trimming at V came to 3 bases and at J to 0 bases, leaving 12 bases not matched to a gene. This CDR3 is 17 amino acids long. Per the germline V gene, CDR1 is DFQATT and CDR2 is SNEGSKA (reference sequence). This CDR3 is CSARSWETGGSSYEQYF. DNA of the CDR3: TGCAGTGCTAGGTCCTGGGAGACAGGGGGAAGCTCCTACGAGCAGTACTTC.

This clonotype has ten or more counts. This chain uses TRBV12-3 or TRBV12-4 with TRBJ1-6; no definite D call. The CDR3 is 15 residues long. V dropped 7 bases and J dropped 7 bases, with 17 bases sitting between them. The CDR3 loop reads CASTKEGGLNSPLHF. The CDR3 bases are TGTGCCAGCACCAAGGAAGGAGGGCTCAATTCACCCCTCCACTTT.

V usage is TRBV2 and J usage is TRBJ2-3, with D unresolved. Trimming cost V 6 bases and J 6 bases, with 10 bases left between them. The CDR3 spans 12 residues. Germline V gene sequence: CDR1 SNHLY, CDR2 FYNNEI. The CDR3 DNA sequence: TGTGCCAGCAGAGCTATCGCTGATACGCAGTATTTT. Its translation: CASRAIADTQYF.